This T cell receptor (beta chain) was sequenced during a study of cytomegalovirus exposure and HLA in healthy donors. Study findings and constraints: In a later analysis, a missense DCLRE1C variant was linked to TCR beta V- and J-gene trimming. In an earlier analysis, in roughly 600 donors, most V segments appeared productive either ~87% or ~30% of the time. Follow-up analysis seemed to connect common viral pathogens with several of the most significant clusters identified. Specificity of a few CMV-associated chains for CMV antigens was verified in vitro.

It was with 60 Vbeta and 13 Jbeta primers that the PCR ran. Assay used: immunoSEQ multiplex PCR; TCRdb lists only in-frame clones, some missing. The sample comprises approximately 130,000 clones, around 78% of which are singletons, and under 2% rests with the top ten. The ends lost 6 bases at V and 6 bases at J; junction bases unmatched: 5. The CDR3 covers 13 residues. From germline, CDR1 is LNHDA and CDR2 SQIVND (reference sequence). Note on this clone: No antigen is known for it.

Sequenced sample: PBMCs. The chain carries TRBV19 and TRBJ1-5, with TRBD1 matching over 7 bases. The sequence came from a female donor in good health and CMV-seropositive. CDR3 nucleotides: TGTGCCAGTAGCGACCAGGGGGGTCAGCCCCAGCATTTT. Its protein product is CASSDQGGQPQHF.